This entry is about one T cell receptor beta chain. A read error may explain this, as a much larger clone is one base away. Lacking the conserved final phenylalanine or tryptophan, this CDR3 likely reflects a read error. The sample belongs to a study of Graves' ophthalmopathy and Graves' hyperthyroidism. Researchers took RNA transcripts and amplified TCR beta CDR3 regions from them. After a first-round RT-PCR with HTBI primers, a second-round multiplex PCR was run. Using its own MiXCR run on the multiplex PCR reads, TCRdb lists one record per CDR3 protein. This sample carries more than 550,000 distinct CDR3 sequences, under 50% of them seen once, and the ten largest clones take around 3%. Sequenced material: peripheral blood. This TCR came from an adult man with Graves' ophthalmopathy.

This CDR3 is CASSGAGQGGHEQYL. In DNA form, the CDR3 reads TGTGCCAGTAGTGGCGCGGGACAGGGAGGCCACGAGCAGTACCTC. The chain joins TRBV19 to TRBJ2-7; 9 nucleotides line up with TRBD1. CDR1 and CDR2 (germline): LNHDA, SQIVND (reference sequence). This CDR3 is 15 amino acids long. The V and J ends lost 5 bases and 5 bases, in that order; junction bases with no gene match: 10.